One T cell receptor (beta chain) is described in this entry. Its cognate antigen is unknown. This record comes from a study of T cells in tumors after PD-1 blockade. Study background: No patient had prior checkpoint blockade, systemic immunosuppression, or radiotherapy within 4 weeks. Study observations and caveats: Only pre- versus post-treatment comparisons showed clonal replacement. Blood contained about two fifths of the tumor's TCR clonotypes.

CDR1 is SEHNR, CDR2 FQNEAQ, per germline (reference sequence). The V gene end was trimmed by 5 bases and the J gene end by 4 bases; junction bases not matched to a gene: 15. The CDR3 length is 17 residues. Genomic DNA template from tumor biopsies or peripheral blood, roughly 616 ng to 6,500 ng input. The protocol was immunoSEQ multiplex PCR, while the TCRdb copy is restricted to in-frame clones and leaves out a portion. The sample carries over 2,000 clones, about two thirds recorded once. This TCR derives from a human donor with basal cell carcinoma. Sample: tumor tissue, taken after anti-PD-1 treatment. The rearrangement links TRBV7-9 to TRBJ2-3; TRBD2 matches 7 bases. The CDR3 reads CASSPPFAGARADTQYF. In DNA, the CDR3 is TGTGCCAGCAGCCCACCTTTCGCGGGAGCTAGGGCAGATACGCAGTATTTT.